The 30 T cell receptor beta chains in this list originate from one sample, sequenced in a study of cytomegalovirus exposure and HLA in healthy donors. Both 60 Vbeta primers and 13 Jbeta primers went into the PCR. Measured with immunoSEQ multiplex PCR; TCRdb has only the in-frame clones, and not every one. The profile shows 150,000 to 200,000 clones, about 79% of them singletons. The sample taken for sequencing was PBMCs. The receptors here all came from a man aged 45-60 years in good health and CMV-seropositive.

The CDR3 loop reads CASSFLLTTSSYEQYF. In nucleotides, the CDR3 is TGTGCCAGCAGCTTTTTATTGACGACATCCTCCTACGAGCAGTACTTC. This chain links TRBV5-4 with TRBJ2-7, with unresolved D. The ends were cut back, 2 bases at V and 0 bases at J, with 15 bases in the middle. The CDR3 runs 16 residues. Germline V gives CDR1 SGHNT, CDR2 YYREEE (reference sequence).

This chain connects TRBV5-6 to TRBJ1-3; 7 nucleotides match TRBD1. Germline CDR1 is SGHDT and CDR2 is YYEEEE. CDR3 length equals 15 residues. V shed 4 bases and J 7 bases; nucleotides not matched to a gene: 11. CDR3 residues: CASSKSDREVNTIYF. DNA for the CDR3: TGTGCCAGCAGCAAATCCGACAGGGAAGTCAACACCATATATTTT. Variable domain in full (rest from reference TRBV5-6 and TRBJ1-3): DAGVTQSPTHLIKTRGQQVTLRCSPKSGHDTVSWYQQALGQGPQFIFQYYEEEERQRGNFPDRFSGHQFPNYSSELNVNALLLGDSALYLCASSKSDREVNTIYFGEGSWLTVV.

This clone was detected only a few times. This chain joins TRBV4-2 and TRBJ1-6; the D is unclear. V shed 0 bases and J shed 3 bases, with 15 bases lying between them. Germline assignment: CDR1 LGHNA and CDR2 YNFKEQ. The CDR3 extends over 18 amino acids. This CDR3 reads CASSQDRTGFLYNSPLHF. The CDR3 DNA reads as TGTGCCAGCAGCCAAGATAGAACGGGGTTCCTCTATAATTCACCCCTCCACTTT.

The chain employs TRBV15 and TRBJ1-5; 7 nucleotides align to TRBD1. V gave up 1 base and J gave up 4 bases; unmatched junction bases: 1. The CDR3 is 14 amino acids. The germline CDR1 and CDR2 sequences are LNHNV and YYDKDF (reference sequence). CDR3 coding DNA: TGTGCCACCAGCAGAGGACAGGGTAATCAGCCCCAGCATTTT. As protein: CATSRGQGNQPQHF.

CDR3 region: CASSPGGQGLSPLHF. DNA of the CDR3: TGTGCCAGCAGTCCTGGGGGACAGGGCCTTTCACCCCTCCACTTT. The J gene is TRBJ1-6, the V gene TRBV27, with 9 bases aligning to TRBD1. This CDR3 contains 15 residues. Trimming at V came to 5 bases and at J to 9 bases, leaving 8 bases not matched to a gene. CDR1 is MNHEY and CDR2 is SMNVEV in the germline V gene (reference sequence).

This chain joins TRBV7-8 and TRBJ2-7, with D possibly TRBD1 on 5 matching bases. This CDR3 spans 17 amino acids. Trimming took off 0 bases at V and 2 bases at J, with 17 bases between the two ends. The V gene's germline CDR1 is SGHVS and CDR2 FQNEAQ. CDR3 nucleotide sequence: TGTGCCAGCAGCTTAGCGCCGGAAGACAGTACCACCTACGAGCAGTACTTC. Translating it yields CASSLAPEDSTTYEQYF.

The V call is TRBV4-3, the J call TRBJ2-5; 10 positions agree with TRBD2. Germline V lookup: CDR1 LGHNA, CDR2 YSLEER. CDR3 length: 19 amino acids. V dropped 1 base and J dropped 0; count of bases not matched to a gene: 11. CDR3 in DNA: TGCGCCAGCAGCCAAGTTGAGCGGGGGGGCGATCCCCACCAAGAGACCCAGTACTTC. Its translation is CASSQVERGGDPHQETQYF.

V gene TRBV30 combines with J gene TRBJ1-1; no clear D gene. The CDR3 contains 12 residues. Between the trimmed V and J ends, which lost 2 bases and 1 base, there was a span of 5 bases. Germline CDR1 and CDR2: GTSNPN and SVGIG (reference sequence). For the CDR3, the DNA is TGTGCCTGGAGTCCGGGGAACACTGAAGCTTTCTTT. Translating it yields CAWSPGNTEAFF.

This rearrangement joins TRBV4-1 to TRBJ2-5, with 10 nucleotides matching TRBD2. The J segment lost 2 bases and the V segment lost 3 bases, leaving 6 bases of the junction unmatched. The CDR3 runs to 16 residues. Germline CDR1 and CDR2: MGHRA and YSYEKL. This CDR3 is CASSHALAGGQETQYF. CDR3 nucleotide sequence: TGCGCCAGCAGCCATGCCTTAGCGGGGGGTCAAGAGACCCAGTACTTC.

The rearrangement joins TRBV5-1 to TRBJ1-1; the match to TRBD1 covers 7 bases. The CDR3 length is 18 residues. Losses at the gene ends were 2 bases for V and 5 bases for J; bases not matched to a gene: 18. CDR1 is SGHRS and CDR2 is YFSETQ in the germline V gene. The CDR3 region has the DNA TGCGCCAGCAGCTTTGGATTCCTAGAAAGGGGGCCGGGTACTGAAGCTTTCTTT. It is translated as CASSFGFLERGPGTEAFF.

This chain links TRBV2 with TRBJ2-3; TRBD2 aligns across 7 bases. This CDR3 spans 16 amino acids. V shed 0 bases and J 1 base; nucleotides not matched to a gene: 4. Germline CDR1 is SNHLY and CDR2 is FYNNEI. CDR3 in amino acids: CASSEALAGGTDTQYF. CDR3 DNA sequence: TGTGCCAGCAGTGAAGCGCTTGCGGGGGGCACAGATACGCAGTATTTT.

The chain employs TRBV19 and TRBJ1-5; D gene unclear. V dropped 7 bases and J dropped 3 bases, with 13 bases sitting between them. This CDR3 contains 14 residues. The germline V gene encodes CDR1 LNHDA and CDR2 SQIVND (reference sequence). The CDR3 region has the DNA TGTGCCAGTAAATGGCAGAACCACAATCAGCCCCAGCATTTT. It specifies CASKWQNHNQPQHF.

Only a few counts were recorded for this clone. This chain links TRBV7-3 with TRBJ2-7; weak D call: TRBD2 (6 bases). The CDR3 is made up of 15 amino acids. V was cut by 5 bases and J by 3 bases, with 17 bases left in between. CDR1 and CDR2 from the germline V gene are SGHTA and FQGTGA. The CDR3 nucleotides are TGTGCCAGCAGCCCCGGGGGTATGATAAACTACGAGCAGTACTTC. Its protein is CASSPGGMINYEQYF.

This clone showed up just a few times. This CDR3 reads CSVQAGANVLTF. DNA for the CDR3: TGCAGCGTCCAGGCCGGGGCCAACGTCCTGACTTTC. This sequence joins TRBV29-1 and TRBJ2-6; no clear D. Germline values: CDR1 SQVTM, CDR2 ANQGSEA. The V and J ends lost 6 bases and 4 bases respectively, with 7 bases between them. This CDR3 spans 12 amino acids. The whole variable domain, remainder taken from reference TRBV29-1 and TRBJ2-6, is SAVISQKPSRDICQRGTSLTIQCQVDSQVTMMFWYRQQPGQSLTLIATANQGSEATYESGFVIDKFPISRPNLTFSTLTVSNMSPEDSSIYLCSVQAGANVLTFGAGSRLTVL.

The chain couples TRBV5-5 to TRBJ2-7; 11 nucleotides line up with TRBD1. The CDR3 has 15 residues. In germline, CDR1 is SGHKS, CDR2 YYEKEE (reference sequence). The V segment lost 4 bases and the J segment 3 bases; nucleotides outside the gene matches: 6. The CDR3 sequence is CASSLPGTGGYEQYV. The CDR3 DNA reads TGTGCCAGCAGCCTACCCGGGACAGGGGGCTACGAGCAGTACGTC.

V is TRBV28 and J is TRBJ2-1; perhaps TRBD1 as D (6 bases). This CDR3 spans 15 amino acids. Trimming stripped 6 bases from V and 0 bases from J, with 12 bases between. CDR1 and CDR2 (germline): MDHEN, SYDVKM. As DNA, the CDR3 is TGTGCCAGCAGCCCACAGGGAAGCTCCTACAATGAGCAGTTCTTC. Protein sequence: CASSPQGSSYNEQFF.

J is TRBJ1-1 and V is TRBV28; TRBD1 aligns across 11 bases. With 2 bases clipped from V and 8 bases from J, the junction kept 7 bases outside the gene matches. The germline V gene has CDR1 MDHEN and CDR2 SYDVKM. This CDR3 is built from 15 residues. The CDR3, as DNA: TGTGCCAGCAGTTTAGAGGGACAGGGGGTCGCAGAAGCTTTCTTT. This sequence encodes CASSLEGQGVAEAFF.

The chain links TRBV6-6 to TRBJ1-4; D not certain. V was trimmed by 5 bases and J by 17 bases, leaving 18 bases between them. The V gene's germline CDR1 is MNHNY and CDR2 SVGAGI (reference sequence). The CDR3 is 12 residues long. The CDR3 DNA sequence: TGTGCCAGCAGTCCCCTACCCCAATTCATTTTTTTT. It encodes CASSPLPQFIFF.

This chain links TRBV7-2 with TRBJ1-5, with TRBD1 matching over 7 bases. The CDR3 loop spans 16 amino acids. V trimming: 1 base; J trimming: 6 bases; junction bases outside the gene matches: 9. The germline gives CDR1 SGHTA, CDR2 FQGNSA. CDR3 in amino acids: CASSLGLDRLSQPQHF. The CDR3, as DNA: TGTGCCAGCAGCTTAGGTCTGGACAGGCTAAGTCAGCCCCAGCATTTT.

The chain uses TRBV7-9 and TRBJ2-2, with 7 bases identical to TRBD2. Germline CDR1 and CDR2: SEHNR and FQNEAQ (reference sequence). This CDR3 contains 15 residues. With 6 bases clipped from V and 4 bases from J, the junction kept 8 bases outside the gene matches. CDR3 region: CASRNEWGGTGELFF. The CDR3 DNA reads TGTGCCAGCAGGAACGAGTGGGGGGGCACCGGGGAGCTGTTTTTT. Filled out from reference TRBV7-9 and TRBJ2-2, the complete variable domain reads DTGVSQNPRHKITKRGQNVTFRCDPISEHNRLYWYRQTLGQGPEFLTYFQNEAQLEKSRLLSDRFSAERPKGSFSTLEIQRTEQGDSAMYLCASRNEWGGTGELFFGEGSRLTVL.

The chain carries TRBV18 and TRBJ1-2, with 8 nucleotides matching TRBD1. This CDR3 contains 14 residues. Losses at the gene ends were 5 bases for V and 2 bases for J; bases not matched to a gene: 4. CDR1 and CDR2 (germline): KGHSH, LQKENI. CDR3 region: CASSGQGPNYGYTF. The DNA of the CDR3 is TGTGCCAGCTCAGGACAGGGACCCAACTATGGCTACACCTTC.

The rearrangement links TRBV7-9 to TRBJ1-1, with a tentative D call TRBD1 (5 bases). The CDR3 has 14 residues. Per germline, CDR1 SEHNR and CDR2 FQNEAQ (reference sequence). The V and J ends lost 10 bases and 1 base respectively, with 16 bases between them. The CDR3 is CATQQTAPNTEAFF. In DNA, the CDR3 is TGTGCCACCCAACAGACAGCACCGAACACTGAAGCTTTCTTT.

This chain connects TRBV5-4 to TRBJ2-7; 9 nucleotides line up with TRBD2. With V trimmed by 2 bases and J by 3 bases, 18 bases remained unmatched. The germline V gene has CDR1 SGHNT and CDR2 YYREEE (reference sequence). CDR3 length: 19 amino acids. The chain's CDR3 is CASSLKKLQGLALNYEQYF. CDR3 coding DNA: TGTGCCAGCAGCTTAAAGAAGTTGCAGGGACTAGCCTTAAACTACGAGCAGTACTTC.

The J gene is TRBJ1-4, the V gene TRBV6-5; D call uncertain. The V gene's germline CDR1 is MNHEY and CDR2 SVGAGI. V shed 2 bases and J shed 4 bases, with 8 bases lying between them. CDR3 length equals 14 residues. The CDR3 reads CASSYLAGNEKLFF. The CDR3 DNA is TGTGCCAGCAGTTACCTGGCGGGTAATGAAAAACTGTTTTTT.

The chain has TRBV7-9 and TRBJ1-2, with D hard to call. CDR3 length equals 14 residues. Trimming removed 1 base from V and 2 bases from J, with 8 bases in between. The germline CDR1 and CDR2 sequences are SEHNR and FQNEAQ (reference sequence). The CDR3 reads CASSLVEQNYGYTF. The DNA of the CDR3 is TGTGCCAGCAGCTTAGTTGAACAGAACTATGGCTACACCTTC. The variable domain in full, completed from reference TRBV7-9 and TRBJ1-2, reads DTGVSQNPRHKITKRGQNVTFRCDPISEHNRLYWYRQTLGQGPEFLTYFQNEAQLEKSRLLSDRFSAERPKGSFSTLEIQRTEQGDSAMYLCASSLVEQNYGYTFGSGTRLTVV.

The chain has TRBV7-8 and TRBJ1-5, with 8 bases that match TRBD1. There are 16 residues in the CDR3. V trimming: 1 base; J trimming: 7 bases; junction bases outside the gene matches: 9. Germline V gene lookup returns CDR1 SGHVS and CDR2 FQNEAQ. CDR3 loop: CASSLVLDRGEQPQHF. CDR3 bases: TGTGCCAGCAGCTTAGTTTTAGACAGGGGAGAACAGCCCCAGCATTTT.

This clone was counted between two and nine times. CDR3 DNA sequence: TGTGCCAGCAGTTACTCAAGTAGGAGGGTGCACGAGCAGTACTTC. Protein product: CASSYSSRRVHEQYF. This sequence joins TRBV6-6 and TRBJ2-7; TRBD2 is a possible D gene (6 bases). CDR1 is MNHNY and CDR2 is SVGAGI in the germline V gene (reference sequence). V was trimmed by 0 bases and J by 5 bases, leaving 14 bases between them. This CDR3 has 15 residues.

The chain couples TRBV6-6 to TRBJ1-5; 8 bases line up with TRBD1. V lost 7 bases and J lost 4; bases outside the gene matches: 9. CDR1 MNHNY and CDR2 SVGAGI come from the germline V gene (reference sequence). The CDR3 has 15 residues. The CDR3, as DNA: TGTGCCAGCAATCCGACAGGGGCCCCGAATCAGCCCCAGCATTTT. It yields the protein CASNPTGAPNQPQHF.

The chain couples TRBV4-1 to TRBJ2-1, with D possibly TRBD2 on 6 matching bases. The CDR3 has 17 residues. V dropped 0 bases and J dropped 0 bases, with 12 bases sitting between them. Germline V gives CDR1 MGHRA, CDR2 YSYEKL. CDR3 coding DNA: TGCGCCAGCAGCCAAGATTATCCCGGGAGCTCCTACAATGAGCAGTTCTTC. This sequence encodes CASSQDYPGSSYNEQFF.

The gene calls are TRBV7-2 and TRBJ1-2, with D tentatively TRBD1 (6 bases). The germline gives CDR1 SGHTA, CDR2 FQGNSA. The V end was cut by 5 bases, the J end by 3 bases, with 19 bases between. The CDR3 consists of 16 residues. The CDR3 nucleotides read TGTGCCAGCAGCCCAAGCCGGGGGGGCGACTACTATGGCTACACCTTC. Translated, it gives CASSPSRGGDYYGYTF.